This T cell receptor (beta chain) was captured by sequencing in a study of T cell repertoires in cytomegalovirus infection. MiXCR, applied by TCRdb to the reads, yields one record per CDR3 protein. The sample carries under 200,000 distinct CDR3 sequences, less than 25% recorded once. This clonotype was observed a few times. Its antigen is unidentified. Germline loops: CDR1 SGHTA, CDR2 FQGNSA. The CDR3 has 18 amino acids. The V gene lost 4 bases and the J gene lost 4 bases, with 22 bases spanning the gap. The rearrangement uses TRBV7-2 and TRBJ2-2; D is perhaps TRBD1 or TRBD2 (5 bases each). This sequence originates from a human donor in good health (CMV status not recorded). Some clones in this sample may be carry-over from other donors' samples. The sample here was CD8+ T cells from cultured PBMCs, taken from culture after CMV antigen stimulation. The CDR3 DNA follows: TGTGCCAGCAGCTGGGACCGGGACGGACCTTCGATCACCGGGGAGCTGTTTTTT. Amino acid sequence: CASSWDRDGPSITGELFF.